This T cell receptor (beta chain) was sequenced for a study of Tregs in tolerant kidney transplant recipients. Study-wide context: Recipients received nonmyeloablative bone marrow transplants from related graft donors, with transient mixed chimerism.

Clones were read by immunoSEQ multiplex PCR, and TCRdb kept only the in-frame ones, dropping some. The sample yields approximately 99,000 clones, around 89% seen once. Germline loops: CDR1 SNHLY, CDR2 FYNNEI. The CDR3 loop spans 14 amino acids. The V and J ends lost 7 bases and 4 bases, in that order; junction bases with no gene match: 7. A word on this clone: Its target is not known.

General study points: The most relevant donor-specific Treg TCRbeta repertoire apparently came from expansion with activated donor B cells. Nucleotide sequences could not be compared across some patients' samples due to primer changes.

The rearrangement joins TRBV2 to TRBJ2-5, with 9 bases identical to TRBD2. This material consisted of CD4+ T cells from blood, taken before the transplant. This clonotype originated in a human donor who received a combined kidney and bone marrow transplant. The CDR3 nucleotides are TGTGCCAGCAAGGCGGGGGGGGCAGGAGAGACCCAGTACTTC. Amino acids: CASKAGGAGETQYF.